One and the same sample provided the 13 T cell receptor beta chains below, sequenced in a study of response to subunit inactivated influenza vaccine. One entry per CDR3 protein, called by TCRdb with MiXCR from the RT-PCR reads. The sample contains around 570,000 distinct CDR3 sequences, under 9% of which appear only once. Sequencing was performed on PBMCs from blood, taken 23 to 25 months after vaccination. The receptors here all came from a man aged 50 to 75 who received an inactivated influenza vaccine.

This sequence joins TRBV6-1 and TRBJ2-7; 7 nucleotides match TRBD1. The CDR3 runs 15 residues. Unmatched junction bases numbered 8, after V lost 6 bases and J lost 0 bases. Germline values: CDR1 MNHNS, CDR2 SASEGT. The CDR3 loop reads CASRDDRVSSYEQYF. The CDR3 DNA sequence: TGTGCCAGCAGAGACGACAGGGTGAGCTCCTACGAGCAGTACTTC.

This chain links TRBV10-2 with TRBJ1-2; D unresolved. The CDR3 is made up of 13 amino acids. CDR1 is WSHSY, CDR2 SAAADI, per germline. Trimming removed 4 bases from V and 4 bases from J, with 10 bases in between. CDR3 DNA: TGCGCCAGCAGTGGGGCGGCGAGCTATGGCTACACCTTC. The encoded protein is CASSGAASYGYTF.

This clonotype was picked up many times. The gene calls are TRBV6-5 and TRBJ2-1; the D is unclear. The V end lost 5 bases, the J end lost 4 bases, and 15 bases lay between the germline ends. The CDR3 has 15 residues. The germline V gene encodes CDR1 MNHEY and CDR2 SVGAGI. The CDR3 here is CASSPRRQLYNEQFF. For the CDR3, the DNA is TGTGCCAGCAGTCCTCGACGCCAGCTTTACAATGAGCAGTTCTTC.

This clonotype was observed a few times. J is TRBJ1-2 and V is TRBV27; D call uncertain. The length of the CDR3 is 13 residues. Germline V lookup: CDR1 MNHEY, CDR2 SMNVEV (reference sequence). V lost 5 bases to trimming and J lost 7 bases, with 14 bases between them. CDR3 sequence (DNA): TGTGCCAGCAGTCCCGGTTGGGCGGGTGGCTACACCTTC. Translated, it gives CASSPGWAGGYTF.

The chain uses TRBV20-1 and TRBJ2-3, with 14 nucleotides matching TRBD2. CDR1 and CDR2 (germline): DFQATT, SNEGSKA (reference sequence). V lost 4 bases to trimming and J lost 3 bases; unmatched junction nucleotides: 3. The length of the CDR3 is 15 residues. Here the CDR3 DNA reads TGCAGTGCTAAAGGGACTAGCGGGAGTACAGATACGCAGTATTTT. Its translation: CSAKGTSGSTDTQYF.

Only a few counts were recorded for this clonotype. The chain recombines TRBV20-1 with TRBJ1-6; D call uncertain. This CDR3 comprises 14 residues. Germline CDR1 is DFQATT and CDR2 is SNEGSKA (reference sequence). V was shortened by 0 bases and J by 5 bases, with 8 bases between the two germline ends. CDR3 nucleotides: TGCAGTGCTAGAGATGGAACAGATAATTCACCCCTCCACTTT. Amino acids: CSARDGTDNSPLHF.

V and J are TRBV3-1 and TRBJ2-2, with TRBD2 matching 10 bases. The CDR3 has 16 residues. The germline V gene has CDR1 LGHDT and CDR2 YNNKEL (reference sequence). Unmatched junction bases numbered 3, after V lost 4 bases and J lost 1 base. CDR3 sequence reads: CASSRGLAVNTGELFF. The DNA for the CDR3 is TGTGCCAGCAGCCGCGGACTAGCGGTGAACACCGGGGAGCTGTTTTTT.

This clonotype has only a few counts. This chain connects TRBV28 to TRBJ2-7; TRBD2 agrees at 11 bases. The V gene end was trimmed by 6 bases and the J gene end by 2 bases; junction bases not matched to a gene: 6. From germline, CDR1 is MDHEN and CDR2 SYDVKM. The CDR3 runs 15 residues. The CDR3 nucleotides read TGTGCCAGCAGATCAGGTAGCGGGAGGGCCTACGAGCAGTACTTC. Its translation is CASRSGSGRAYEQYF.

The CDR3 sequence is CASSYFGTGGSYEQYF. The DNA of the CDR3 is TGTGCCAGCAGTTACTTCGGGACAGGGGGCTCCTACGAGCAGTACTTC. The J gene is TRBJ2-7, the V gene TRBV6-5, with 11 bases fitting TRBD1. The CDR3 loop spans 16 amino acids. CDR1 and CDR2 from the germline V gene are MNHEY and SVGAGI. With V trimmed by 1 base and J by 0 bases, 2 bases remained unmatched.

The chain employs TRBV20-1 and TRBJ2-4; 13 bases agree with TRBD2. With 5 bases clipped from V and 5 bases from J, the junction kept 3 bases outside the gene matches. This CDR3 spans 14 amino acids. Germline CDR1 is DFQATT and CDR2 is SNEGSKA (reference sequence). For the CDR3, the DNA is TGCAGTGCTGGACTAGCGGGAGTACAAAACATTCAGTACTTC. Its protein is CSAGLAGVQNIQYF.

Only a few counts were recorded for this clonotype. The rearrangement links TRBV7-2 to TRBJ1-2; TRBD1 agrees at 8 bases. The trim removed 6 bases at V and 6 bases at J, leaving 3 bases unmatched. This CDR3 has 12 amino acids. The germline gives CDR1 SGHTA, CDR2 FQGNSA. CDR3 in amino acids: CASSQGADGYTF. DNA for the CDR3: TGTGCCAGCAGTCAGGGGGCCGATGGCTACACCTTC. The full variable domain, its missing parts supplied by reference TRBV7-2 and TRBJ1-2, is GAGVSQSPSNKVTEKGKDVELRCDPISGHTALYWYRQSLGQGLEFLIYFQGNSAPDKSGLPSDRFSAERTGGSVSTLTIQRTQQEDSAVYLCASSQGADGYTFGSGTRLTVV.

This clonotype has ten or more counts. The J gene is TRBJ2-1, the V gene TRBV2; the match to TRBD1 covers 10 bases. CDR1 and CDR2 (germline): SNHLY, FYNNEI. The junction had 14 bases not matched to a gene; V was cut back by 7 bases and J by 8 bases. The CDR3 totals 16 residues. The CDR3 nucleotides are TGTGCCAGCACCTCACCGGGGGGACAGGGGTTACATGAGCAGTTCTTC. Residues: CASTSPGGQGLHEQFF.

There are a few counts of this clonotype. CDR3 in DNA: TGTGCCACCAGCAGACAGCCCCAAGAGACCCAGTACTTC. Protein sequence: CATSRQPQETQYF. The rearrangement joins TRBV15 to TRBJ2-5; D uncertain. CDR3 length: 13 amino acids. Germline V lookup: CDR1 LNHNV, CDR2 YYDKDF (reference sequence). Trimming stripped 2 bases from V and 1 base from J, with 5 bases between. Complete variable domain (other parts from reference TRBV15 and TRBJ2-5): DAMVIQNPRYQVTQFGKPVTLSCSQTLNHNVMYWYQQKSSQAPKLLFHYYDKDFNNEADTPDNFQSRRPNTSFCFLDIRSPGLGDTAMYLCATSRQPQETQYFGPGTRLLVL.